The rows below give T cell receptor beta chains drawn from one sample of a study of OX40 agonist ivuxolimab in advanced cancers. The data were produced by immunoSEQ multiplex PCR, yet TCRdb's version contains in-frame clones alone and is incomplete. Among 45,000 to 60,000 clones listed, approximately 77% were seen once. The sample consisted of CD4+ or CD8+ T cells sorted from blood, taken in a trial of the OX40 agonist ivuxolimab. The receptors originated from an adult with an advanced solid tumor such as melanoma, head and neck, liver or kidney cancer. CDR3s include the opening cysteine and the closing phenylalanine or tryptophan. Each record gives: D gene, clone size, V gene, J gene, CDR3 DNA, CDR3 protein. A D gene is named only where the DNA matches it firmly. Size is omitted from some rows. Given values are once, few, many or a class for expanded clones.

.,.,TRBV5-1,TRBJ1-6,TGCGCCAGCAGACGTGGGGAAGACTCACCCCTCCACTTT,CASRRGEDSPLHF
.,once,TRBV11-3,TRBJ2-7,TGTGCCAGCAGCTCCCCGCGGAACTACGAGCAGTACTTC,CASSSPRNYEQYF
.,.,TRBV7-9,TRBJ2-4,TGTGCCAGCAGCCCTCGGGACGGACTCGCGATTCAGTACTTC,CASSPRDGLAIQYF
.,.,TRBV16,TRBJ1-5,TGTGCCAGCAGCCAGGATTGGGGCTTCAATCAGCCCCAGCATTTT,CASSQDWGFNQPQHF
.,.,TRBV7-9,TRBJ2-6,TGTGCCAGCACCCTCCCGGTGGCCTCTGGGGCCAACGTCCTGACTTTC,CASTLPVASGANVLTF
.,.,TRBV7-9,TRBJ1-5,TGTGCCAGCAGCTTAGATGTCAGTCAGCCCCAGCATTTT,CASSLDVSQPQHF
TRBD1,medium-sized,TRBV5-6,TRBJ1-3,TGTGCCAGCAGATACAGGGGGGCAGCTGGAAACACCATATATTTT,CASRYRGAAGNTIYF
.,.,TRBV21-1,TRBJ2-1,TGTGCCAGCAGCAAAGTTTCAGGGCGTATGAACAATGAGCAGTTCTTC,CASSKVSGRMNNEQFF
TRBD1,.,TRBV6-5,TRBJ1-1,TGTGCCAGCAGTTTGCAGGGGGCGTTGAACACTGAAGCTTTCTTT,CASSLQGALNTEAFF
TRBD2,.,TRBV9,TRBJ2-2,TGTGCCAGCAGCGCCGGGGGACTAGCGGGAAGCACCGGGGAGCTGTTTTTT,CASSAGGLAGSTGELFF
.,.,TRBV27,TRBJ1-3,TGTGCCAGCAGTTTAAAGCCGAGCTCTGGAAACACCATATATTTT,CASSLKPSSGNTIYF
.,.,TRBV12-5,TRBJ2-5,TGTGCTAGTGCCTCTCGATGGGAAGAGACCCAGTACTTC,CASASRWEETQYF
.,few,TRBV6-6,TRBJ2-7,TGTGCCAGCATTAGGGGGGAGTCGGACGAGCAGTACTTC,CASIRGESDEQYF
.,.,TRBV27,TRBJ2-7,TGTGCCAGCAGTTCCTTTAGCGGACCAAACTACGAGCAGTACTTC,CASSSFSGPNYEQYF
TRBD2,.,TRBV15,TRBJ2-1,TGTGCCACCAGTCCAGAGAAGTTAGTAACTAGCGGTTCGGGCGGGGTACATGGGCAGTTCTTC,CATSPEKLVTSGSGGVHGQFF
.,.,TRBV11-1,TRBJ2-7,TGTGCCAGCAGCTTTAGGGGACCCGGGAATGCCGAGCAGTACTTC,CASSFRGPGNAEQYF
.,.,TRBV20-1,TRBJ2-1,TGCAGTACAGTCTCCGCGGATGAGCAGTTCTTC,CSTVSADEQFF
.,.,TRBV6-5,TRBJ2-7,TGTGCCAGCAGTGATGAGATACACGAGCAGTACTTC,CASSDEIHEQYF
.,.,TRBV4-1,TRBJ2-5,TGCGCCAGCAGCCAAATTTTAGCGACGAGTGGGGAGACCCAGTACTTC,CASSQILATSGETQYF
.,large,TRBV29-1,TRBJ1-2,TGCAGCGCCTCTCACAGTAATAACTATGGCTACACCTTC,CSASHSNNYGYTF
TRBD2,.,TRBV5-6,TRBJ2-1,TGTGCCAGCAGCTCTCCCGGGACTAGCCTCAATGAGCAGTTCTTC,CASSSPGTSLNEQFF